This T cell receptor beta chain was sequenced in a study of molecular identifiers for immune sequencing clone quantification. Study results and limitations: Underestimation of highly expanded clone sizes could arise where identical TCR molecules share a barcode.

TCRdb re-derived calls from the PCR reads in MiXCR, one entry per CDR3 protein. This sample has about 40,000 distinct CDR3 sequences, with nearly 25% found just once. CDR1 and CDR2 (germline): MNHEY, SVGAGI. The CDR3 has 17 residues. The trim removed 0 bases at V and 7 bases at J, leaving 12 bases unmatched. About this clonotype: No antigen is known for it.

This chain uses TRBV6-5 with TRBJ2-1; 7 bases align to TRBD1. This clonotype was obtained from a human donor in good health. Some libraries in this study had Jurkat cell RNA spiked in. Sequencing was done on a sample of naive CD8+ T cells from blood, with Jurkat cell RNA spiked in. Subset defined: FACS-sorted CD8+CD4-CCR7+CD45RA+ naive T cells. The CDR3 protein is CASSYSIGGGGWNEQFF. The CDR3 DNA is TGTGCCAGCAGTTACTCAATAGGGGGCGGAGGATGGAATGAGCAGTTCTTC.